Here is one T cell receptor beta chain with its context. The antigen it binds to is not known. No much larger clone exists at a distance of one base, and base qualities are not known. This entry belongs to a study of blood T cells in healthy people across ages (dated by TCRdb to the mid-2010s). Context from the whole study: In model experiments, roughly one uniquely barcoded TCR beta cDNA molecule per two T cells was captured by template switching. To track age-related changes in TCR beta repertoire diversity, the study relied on deep sequencing normalized with unique cDNA molecular identifiers. The donors were split into four age groups: young (average around 15 years), middle-aged (roughly 39), aged (more than 60) and long-lived (under 85). To avoid experimental bias, donors of different ages were distributed randomly across sequencing lanes. Using the same blood draw, the study looked at two additional independent replicas of 1 million unique cDNA reads for two donors, one aged 18 to 30 and the other aged 80 or older. General conclusions and limits of the study: Observed TCR beta diversity per million T cells fell roughly linearly with age, and a significant reduction was already apparent by age around 44. Because donor CMV infection status was unknown, age-related changes in expanded clonotypes were potentially confounded. Because profiling used bulk unsorted PBMCs, naive and antigen-experienced compartments could not be compared conclusively. The percentage of naive T cells measured by flow cytometry correlated strongly with observed TCR beta diversity. Estimates of total diversity based on one million sequenced T cells were considered lower bounds and underestimates. The long-lived group showed more naive CD4+ T cells, fewer expanded clones and increased TCR diversity than the aged group, suggesting age selection.

V is cut back by 2 bases and J by 6 bases, with 7 bases in the junction unmatched. As encoded in the germline V gene, CDR1 is LGHNA while CDR2 is YSLEER. The CDR3 runs 15 amino acids, cysteine and phenylalanine included. CDR3 DNA is the only sequence kept; it has 45 bases, read in frame from the first base. Library creation used 5' RACE. The instrument given in TCRdb is Illumina HiSeq 2500. The second PCR ran for roughly 7 to 12 cycles and used a J-beta primer mix along with a sample-barcoded 5' primer. A unique molecular identifier was introduced onto each TCR beta cDNA molecule by a template-switch 5' adaptor carrying 12 random nucleotides. Each sample yielded at least 2.5 million CDR3-containing paired-end reads. First-strand cDNA was synthesized from all RNA with the Mint cDNA synthesis kit, primed by a TRBC-specific oligonucleotide. After uracil-DNA glycosylase treatment, a first 18-cycle PCR used universal primers M1SS and BC2_uni_R on all cDNA. On the study's bioinformatics: Normalization of each sample was performed by random selection of 1 million high-quality reads, each carrying a distinct molecular identifier. Reads with shared molecular identifiers were discarded instead of being binned into consensus sequences. MiTCR, run with a Q25 quality threshold and the strictest error-elimination algorithm, handled CDR3 identification, clonotype clustering and error correction. A nonparametric unseen species model using Euler transformation provided a lower-bound estimate of total TCR beta diversity. TCRdb reran the public reads through fastp at Q25 and MiXCR, keeping productive beta chains. All rows with the same CDR3 protein become a single entry with the most common DNA and genes. For this entry, the V and J calls and clone size follow TCRdb and not the study's own pipeline. The sample table holds about 680,000 distinct CDR3 sequences, of which 45% to 50% were seen once. 25% to 35% of the sample comes from the top ten.

Systemically healthy Caucasian individuals from Russia, 39 in total and aged about 6 to 95 years, were included as donors. Roughly 9 milliliters of peripheral blood were drawn from each donor into EDTA-treated Vacutainer tubes. Ficoll-Paque density-gradient centrifugation was used to isolate PBMCs, with at least 6 million obtained per sample. Trizol reagent was used to extract total RNA from the PBMCs, yielding at least 5 micrograms per sample. For every donor, flow cytometry on a PBMC aliquot measured the percentage of naive CD45RAhigh/CD27high T cells. This sequence uses TRBV4-3 and TRBJ1-2, with 9 bases matching TRBD1. The sequence came from a woman aged 55-69 years in good health. Sequencing used blood. The CDR3 sequence is CASSQRRDRGNGYTF. The DNA sequence is TGCGCCAGCAGCCAAAGACGTGACAGGGGGAATGGCTACACCTTC.